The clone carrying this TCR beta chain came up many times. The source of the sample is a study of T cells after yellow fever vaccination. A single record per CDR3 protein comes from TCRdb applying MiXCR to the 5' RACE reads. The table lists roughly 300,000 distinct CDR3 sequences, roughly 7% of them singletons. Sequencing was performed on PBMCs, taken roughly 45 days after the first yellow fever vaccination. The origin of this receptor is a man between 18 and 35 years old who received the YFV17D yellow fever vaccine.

The CDR3 region is CASRIAGIDEQFF. CDR3 DNA sequence: TGTGCCAGCAGAATAGCCGGTATCGATGAGCAGTTCTTC. V and J are TRBV7-8 and TRBJ2-1; D is undetermined. The CDR3 has 13 amino acids. Trimming stripped 6 bases from V and 8 bases from J, with 14 bases between. CDR1 is SGHVS, CDR2 FQNEAQ, per germline.